This TCR beta chain stems from a study of blood T cell repertoires in COVID-19 (TCRdb year 2020). Notes on the research overall: Collaborator samples came from the United States, Italy and Spain and covered acute and convalescent phases of COVID-19. The prospective study material was composed of cDNA or gDNA derived from T cells, B-cell-depleted T cells, or PBMCs. Subjects who had been exposed to COVID-19, were actively infected with it, or had recovered from it provided the deeply sampled blood TCRbeta repertoires that made up the dataset. The repertoires were released in a freely available public database intended as a resource for research on the immune response to SARS-CoV-2. Samples came from the ongoing ImmuneRACE study (first 160 participants) plus 1,254 subjects from 6 global collaborators. Nearly every sample came with metadata listing a de-identified subject ID, COVID-19 status, age in years and sex. HLA class I and class II types, where available, came from metadata supplied by the sample provider rather than from assay-based typing. The paper's findings and limits, for the study overall: How much clinical and demographic metadata was included differed by source and by participant, and the metadata was provided uncurated.

Participants in the prospective study were enrolled through a virtual design, were aged about 18 to 90 years, and lived in roughly 24 United States geographic areas. In the prospective study, cohorts were assigned on the basis of participant-reported clinical history obtained from a screening survey and a study questionnaire. ImmuneRACE Cohort 3 recovered participants were defined by two consecutive negative NP/OP PCR tests, healthcare professional clearance, or symptom resolution. Mobile phlebotomists in the prospective study collected whole blood, serum and a nasopharyngeal or oropharyngeal swab from every participant. Participants in the prospective study had the option to provide additional blood draws and questionnaires over an approximately 2-month period. Before DNA extraction, prospective study blood samples were shipped either frozen or at room temperature. Its CDR3 holds 15 amino acids, cysteine through phenylalanine. The sequence is cut down to CDR3 DNA, 45 bases in frame from base 1. Clipping removes 2 bases from V and 2 bases from J, with 5 as the unmatched junction base count. The germline V gene provides CDR1 KGHSH and CDR2 LQKENI.

TCRbeta CDR3 regions were amplified from genomic DNA by means of the immunoSEQ Assay, a bias-controlled multiplex PCR. Concerning the study's data processing: The number of nucleated cells in each sample was estimated from the amplification of reference gene primers within the assay. To quantify the absolute abundance of each unique TCRbeta CDR3 rearrangement, sequence reads were collapsed and filtered. For each sample, productive Simpson clonality was calculated as the square root of Simpson's diversity index across productive rearrangements. TCRdb mirrors the immuneACCESS table, restricted to in-frame sequences. Some clones are absent from its copies; in checked studies, under half trace to an unresolved V gene, and the reason for the others is unknown. From that table come the V and J calls and clone size; the DNA was used to work out D and trimming. The sample includes about 150,000 clones, with more than 75% observed a single time. The ten biggest clones cover 5% to 6.5% of the sample.

To note about this clone: The antigen it binds to is not known. No qualities accompany the bases; no much larger clone lies one base away.

The sequence links TRBV18 to TRBJ2-5, and 7 bases in between align with TRBD2. Material for sequencing was PBMCs or T cells enriched from blood (not recorded which). This TCR derives from a woman between 45 and 60 years old who had recovered from COVID-19. The CDR3 is CASSPSAGRQETQYF. The nucleotide sequence is given as TGTGCCAGCTCACCATCAGCGGGAAGACAAGAGACCCAGTACTTC.